This entry concerns a single TCR beta chain. TCRdb keeps only in-frame clones here, not all; method: immunoSEQ multiplex PCR. The data hold around 60,000 clones, with 87% observed a single time. These data belong to a study of OX40 agonist ivuxolimab in advanced cancers. In the study overall: Dose-escalation patients had hepatocellular carcinoma, melanoma, renal cell or head and neck cancer. More than 35% of patients had received prior checkpoint inhibitor therapy.

The sample here was CD4+ or CD8+ T cells sorted from blood, taken in a trial of the OX40 agonist ivuxolimab. The receptor comes from an adult with an advanced solid tumor such as melanoma, head and neck, liver or kidney cancer.

In nucleotides, the CDR3 is TGCGCCAGCAGCTTTGCCCCTGAACGTAACTATGGCTACACCTTC. This translates into CASSFAPERNYGYTF. This chain joins TRBV5-1 and TRBJ1-2, with D hard to call. The CDR3 is 15 residues long. V was clipped by 2 bases and J by 1 base, with 12 bases between them. Germline loops: CDR1 SGHRS, CDR2 YFSETQ.